Shown below are 21 T cell receptor beta chains from a single sample sequenced in a study of siplizumab effects on memory and regulatory T cells. The assay was immunoSEQ multiplex PCR, and TCRdb's table has in-frame clones only and misses some. The table lists 90,000 to 120,000 clones, about 91% of them singletons. Specimen: CD4+ T cells sorted from blood. All receptors come from a human donor in good health. Some clones in this sample may be carry-over from other donors' samples.

The V call is TRBV5-1, the J call TRBJ2-3; D gene uncertain. V was shortened by 4 bases and J by 0 bases, with 9 bases between the two germline ends. Per germline, CDR1 SGHRS and CDR2 YFSETQ. The length of the CDR3 is 14 residues. The CDR3 coding sequence is TGCGCCAGCAGCGCATGGGGTAGCACAGATACGCAGTATTTT. Residues: CASSAWGSTDTQYF. The full variable domain, with the rest looked up from reference TRBV5-1 and TRBJ2-3, is KAGVTQTPRYLIKTRGQQVTLSCSPISGHRSVSWYQQTPGQGLQFLFEYFSETQRNKGNFPGRFSGRQFSNSRSEMNVSTLELGDSALYLCASSAWGSTDTQYFGPGTRLTVL.

The V gene is TRBV5-8, the J gene TRBJ2-5, with 10 bases that match TRBD2. Losses at the gene ends were 3 bases for V and 5 bases for J; bases not matched to a gene: 13. Germline CDR1 and CDR2: SGHTS and YDEGEE. This CDR3 is 17 amino acids long. The CDR3 here is CASSWRGLAVTGETQYF. The CDR3, as DNA: TGTGCCAGCAGCTGGCGTGGACTAGCGGTAACGGGCGAGACCCAGTACTTC.

The rearrangement joins TRBV19 to TRBJ2-2, with no clear D. The CDR3 spans 13 residues. Germline V gene data show CDR1 as LNHDA and CDR2 as SQIVND (reference sequence). Trimming left V 6 bases short and J 2 bases short, with 7 bases between. CDR3 amino acids: CASRGSNTGELFF. CDR3 DNA: TGTGCCAGTAGGGGTTCTAACACCGGGGAGCTGTTTTTT.

The V call is TRBV5-1, the J call TRBJ2-3; D is unclear. V shed 0 bases and J shed 2 bases, with 10 bases lying between them. CDR3 length: 15 amino acids. Germline V gives CDR1 SGHRS, CDR2 YFSETQ. CDR3 nucleotides: TGCGCCAGCAGCTTGGGGCGACGTTACACAGATACGCAGTATTTT. This translates into CASSLGRRYTDTQYF.

Only a few counts were recorded for this clone. J is TRBJ2-7 and V is TRBV10-2, with 7 bases matching TRBD2. Germline V gene lookup returns CDR1 WSHSY and CDR2 SAAADI. CDR3 size: 15 residues. J lost 0 bases, V lost 5 bases, and 7 bases had no gene match. CDR3 sequence (DNA): TGCGCCAGCAGTTGGGACTATACTAACTCCTACGAGCAGTACTTC. Residues: CASSWDYTNSYEQYF.

The chain employs TRBV18 and TRBJ2-7; D may match TRBD1 or TRBD2 (6 bases each). The CDR3 length is 16 residues. Germline V gives CDR1 KGHSH, CDR2 LQKENI. The V end was cut by 1 base, the J end by 1 base, with 14 bases between. As DNA, the CDR3 is TGTGCCAGCTCACCACGGCGGGACACCTCATCCTACGAGCAGTACTTC. Amino acid sequence: CASSPRRDTSSYEQYF.

The rearrangement links TRBV7-9 to TRBJ2-3; D gene uncertain. Germline V gives CDR1 SEHNR, CDR2 FQNEAQ (reference sequence). Trimming took 1 base from V and 6 from J, leaving 5 bases between them. The CDR3 runs 12 residues. CDR3 sequence (DNA): TGTGCCAGCAGCTTAGTCTTTGATACGCAGTATTTT. As protein: CASSLVFDTQYF.

The gene calls are TRBV5-4 and TRBJ1-2; tentatively, D is TRBD1 (5 bases). CDR1 is SGHNT, CDR2 YYREEE, per germline (reference sequence). The germline V and J ends were trimmed by 4 bases and 2 bases, with 18 bases remaining between them. The CDR3 runs 16 residues. The DNA of the CDR3 is TGTGCCAGCAGCCCCGCACGGGGGAAGGAAAACTATGGCTACACCTTC. Residues: CASSPARGKENYGYTF.

This clone was detected only once. The rearrangement uses TRBV10-1 and TRBJ2-7; 11 bases fit TRBD1. This CDR3 comprises 15 residues. Germline CDR1 WNHNN, CDR2 SYGVQD (reference sequence). Trimming at V came to 4 bases and at J to 0 bases, leaving 2 bases not matched to a gene. In DNA, the CDR3 is TGCGCCAGCAGTGGTGGGACAGGGGGCTCCTACGAGCAGTACTTC. It yields the protein CASSGGTGGSYEQYF.

The chain joins TRBV20-1 to TRBJ1-2; the match to TRBD1 covers 9 bases. This CDR3 region has 11 residues. Trimming cost V 6 bases and J 7 bases; bases outside gene matches: 3. In germline, CDR1 is DFQATT, CDR2 SNEGSKA (reference sequence). CDR3 in amino acids: CSADRGRGYTF. DNA of the CDR3: TGCAGTGCGGACAGGGGTCGTGGCTACACCTTC.

The J gene is TRBJ1-2, the V gene TRBV6-1; D is uncertain. This CDR3 contains 11 residues. CDR1 and CDR2 (germline): MNHNS, SASEGT. V shed 0 bases and J shed 12 bases, with 8 bases lying between them. For the CDR3, the DNA is TGTGCCAGCAGTGAAGCGCTCAGGAACACCTTC. This encodes CASSEALRNTF.

The gene calls are TRBV7-3 and TRBJ2-1, with TRBD2 matching 14 bases. The CDR3 consists of 18 residues. V gave up 1 base and J gave up 8 bases; unmatched junction bases: 10. The germline V gene has CDR1 SGHTA and CDR2 FQGTGA. The CDR3, as DNA: TGTGCCAGCAGCTTAAGGCCGGGACTAGCGGGAGTTGCCGATGAGCAGTTCTTC. Amino acids: CASSLRPGLAGVADEQFF.

V usage is TRBV10-3 and J usage is TRBJ2-5, with TRBD2 identical over 10 bases. Germline V gene sequence: CDR1 ENHRY, CDR2 SYGVKD. V gave up 3 bases and J gave up 0 bases; unmatched junction bases: 1. The CDR3 contains 15 residues. The CDR3 DNA reads TGTGCCATCAGTGAACTAGCGGGAAACCAAGAGACCCAGTACTTC. The encoded protein is CAISELAGNQETQYF.

CDR3 amino acids: CASSFFIRAESGTGELFF. CDR3 nucleotide sequence: TGTGCCAGCAGCTTCTTTATTAGGGCAGAGTCAGGCACCGGGGAGCTGTTTTTT. The chain is built from TRBV7-8 and TRBJ2-2; D gene uncertain. The length of the CDR3 is 18 residues. Between the trimmed V and J ends, which lost 3 bases and 4 bases, there was a span of 21 bases. Per germline, CDR1 SGHVS and CDR2 FQNEAQ.

DNA for the CDR3: TGTGCCAGTAGGACAGACAGGGTCCCCTACGAGCAGTACTTC. Translated, it gives CASRTDRVPYEQYF. This chain links TRBV19 with TRBJ2-7; 7 bases fit TRBD1. The CDR3 loop spans 14 amino acids. V gave up 6 bases and J gave up 2 bases; unmatched junction bases: 7. The V gene's germline CDR1 is LNHDA and CDR2 SQIVND (reference sequence).

This sequence joins TRBV19 and TRBJ2-1, with 9 bases matching TRBD2. Germline trimming cut 3 bases from V and 4 bases from J; bases unmatched to any gene: 7. CDR1 LNHDA and CDR2 SQIVND come from the germline V gene (reference sequence). This CDR3 contains 16 residues. The CDR3 spells CASSIFSGSGYNEQFF. The DNA for the CDR3 is TGTGCCAGTAGTATTTTTAGCGGGAGCGGGTACAATGAGCAGTTCTTC.

The chain combines TRBV18 with TRBJ2-4, with D perhaps matching TRBD1 (5 bases). The CDR3 consists of 14 residues. Germline values: CDR1 KGHSH, CDR2 LQKENI. The V gene lost 5 bases and the J gene lost 5 bases, with 13 bases spanning the gap. This CDR3 reads CASSIGQKENIQYF. The CDR3 DNA reads TGTGCCAGCTCAATCGGACAAAAAGAAAACATTCAGTACTTC.

The chain carries TRBV28 and TRBJ2-6, with 8 bases matching TRBD1. The CDR3 loop spans 19 amino acids. Germline V gene lookup returns CDR1 MDHEN and CDR2 SYDVKM. After removal of 6 bases from V and 2 bases from J, the junction contained 15 bases not matched to a gene. The CDR3 spells CASSLFKMTGATGANVLTF. For the CDR3, the DNA is TGTGCCAGCAGCCTCTTTAAGATGACAGGGGCTACTGGGGCCAACGTCCTGACTTTC.

The gene calls are TRBV9 and TRBJ2-2, with D unclear. V gave up 0 bases and J gave up 7 bases, with 10 bases separating them. CDR3 length equals 14 residues. The germline gives CDR1 SGDLS, CDR2 YYNGEE. CDR3 residues: CASSVADRGGELFF. The CDR3 region has the DNA TGTGCCAGCAGCGTAGCAGATCGAGGCGGGGAGCTGTTTTTT.

This clone was detected once. The chain is built from TRBV5-6 and TRBJ2-7, with 9 bases identical to TRBD1. The CDR3 spans 15 residues. The V and J ends lost 4 bases and 2 bases, in that order; junction bases with no gene match: 7. CDR1 and CDR2 from the germline V gene are SGHDT and YYEEEE. CDR3 nucleotide sequence: TGTGCCAGCAGCGGGACCGGGACAGGGACCTACGAGCAGTACTTC. Translated, it gives CASSGTGTGTYEQYF.

The chain links TRBV10-3 to TRBJ2-1; the D is unclear. Between the trimmed V and J ends, which lost 2 bases and 3 bases, there was a span of 5 bases. Germline CDR1 and CDR2: ENHRY and SYGVKD. CDR3 length equals 13 residues. The CDR3 nucleotides read TGTGCCATCAGTGAGAGGGACTACAATGAGCAGTTCTTC. Protein sequence: CAISERDYNEQFF.